This TCR beta chain was identified during a study of blood T cells in healthy people across ages. Overall study findings and caveats: The long-lived group displayed more naive CD4+ cells, plus higher diversity, than the aged donors did.

Next came a second PCR, run for about 6 to 11 cycles, which used a sample-barcoded 5' primer along with a J-beta primer mix. Researchers report that a template-switch adaptor with 12 random nucleotides tagged each cDNA molecule. MiXCR was run by TCRdb on the 5' RACE reads, yielding one entry per CDR3 protein. Of over 950,000 distinct CDR3 sequences listed, roughly 51% were seen once; the top ten hold about a fifth. Between the trimmed V and J ends, which lost 3 bases and 3 bases, there was a span of 12 bases. CDR1 is SGHTA, CDR2 FQGNSA, per germline. This CDR3 comprises 14 residues. This clonotype showed up many times. The antigen is undetermined.

The sequencing input was blood. This clonotype originated in a woman aged 55-69 years in good health. The gene calls are TRBV7-2 and TRBJ2-7; possible D gene TRBD2, 5 bases. As DNA, the CDR3 is TGTGCCAGCAGCTTCTACGGGATGTACTACGAGCAGTACTTC. This codes for CASSFYGMYYEQYF.